This T cell receptor (beta chain) emerged from a study of OX40 agonist ivuxolimab in advanced cancers. In the study overall: Treatment received earlier with anti-PD-1, anti-PD-L1 or anti-CTLA-4 agents was allowed, and roughly 40% had some. Study-wide findings and caveats: At 0.1 to 3.0 mg/kg and by week 6, clonal expansion occurred in CD4+ and CD8+ blood T cells. The expanded peripheral T cells' antigen specificity was not determined. In CD8+ T cells, expanded clones were on average more numerous than in CD4+.

Data came from immunoSEQ multiplex PCR; TCRdb stores just in-frame clones and leaves some out. The repertoire consists of around 40,000 clones, with over 80% occurring once and the leading ten covering approximately 2.6%. As regards this clone: Its antigen is unidentified. The same CDR3 is also encoded by other DNA sequences in this sample.

Trimming pared 2 bases from V and 5 bases from J, leaving 15 bases between. The germline gives CDR1 MRHNA, CDR2 SNTAGT. The CDR3 loop spans 15 amino acids. This specimen was CD4+ or CD8+ T cells sorted from blood, taken in a trial of the OX40 agonist ivuxolimab. This sequence was found in an adult with an advanced solid tumor such as melanoma, head and neck, liver or kidney cancer. The genes are TRBV6-4 and TRBJ1-2; D remains ambiguous. This CDR3 reads CASSDTPQALYGYTF. In nucleotides, the CDR3 is TGTGCCAGCAGTGACACTCCCCAGGCCCTGTATGGCTACACCTTC.